Below are 12 T cell receptor beta chains sequenced from a single sample in a study of blood T cells in healthy people across ages. PCR was performed a second time for about 7 to 12 cycles using a sample-barcoded 5' primer and a J-beta primer mix. TCRdb re-analysed the 5' RACE reads in MiXCR, keeping a single row per CDR3 protein. Of around 1,500,000 distinct CDR3 sequences in the sample, 28% are singletons; the top ten hold roughly 8.2%. Sequenced input: blood. All receptors derive from a woman aged 25 to 39 in good health.

This chain links TRBV7-2 with TRBJ2-7, with TRBD1 identical over 11 bases. CDR1 SGHTA and CDR2 FQGNSA come from the germline V gene. V lost 5 bases, J lost 3 bases, and 6 bases stayed unmatched. CDR3 length equals 15 residues. The CDR3 DNA follows: TGTGCCAGCAGCCTGGACAGGGGGCTTTTCTACGAGCAGTACTTC. It translates to CASSLDRGLFYEQYF.

This clonotype appeared a few times. The rearrangement links TRBV7-7 to TRBJ2-2; perhaps D is TRBD1 or TRBD2 (5 bases each). Germline loops: CDR1 SSHAT, CDR2 FNYEAQ (reference sequence). The CDR3 covers 15 residues. Trimming removed 4 bases from V and 6 bases from J, with 15 bases in between. The CDR3 loop reads CASSSVHRGPGELFF. The DNA for the CDR3 is TGTGCCAGCAGCTCTGTCCACCGGGGCCCCGGGGAGCTGTTTTTT.

The rearrangement joins TRBV18 to TRBJ2-3; unclear D gene. Germline V CDR1 and CDR2: KGHSH, LQKENI. The V end lost 2 bases, the J end lost 6 bases, and 12 bases lay between the germline ends. This CDR3 comprises 14 residues. In DNA, the CDR3 is TGTGCCAGCTCACCAGCCGCCGCTGTGGATACGCAGTATTTT. Translated, it gives CASSPAAAVDTQYF.

This clonotype was counted ten times or more. The CDR3 is CASSRLNSYEQYF. DNA of the CDR3: TGCGCCAGCAGCAGATTGAACAGTTACGAGCAGTACTTC. The chain uses TRBV5-1 and TRBJ2-7; D is uncertain. The CDR3 has 13 amino acids. CDR1 and CDR2 (germline): SGHRS, YFSETQ. The V and J ends lost 4 bases and 4 bases respectively, with 12 bases between them.

The chain combines TRBV6-1 with TRBJ1-1, with D unclear. Germline loops: CDR1 MNHNS, CDR2 SASEGT. The CDR3 covers 12 residues. V lost 4 bases to trimming and J lost 3 bases, with 6 bases between them. Here the CDR3 reads CASSVQDTEAFF. The CDR3 nucleotides are TGTGCCAGCAGTGTTCAGGACACTGAAGCTTTCTTT.

Details on this clonotype: A read error may explain this, as a much larger clone is one base away. V and J are TRBV20-1 and TRBJ2-7; weak D call: TRBD2 (5 bases). V shed 5 bases and J shed 7 bases, with 21 bases lying between them. Germline CDR1 reads DFQATT; CDR2 reads SNEGSKA (reference sequence). The CDR3 sequence is 14 residues long. The CDR3 sequence is CSAPKRNSRDEQYF. In DNA form, the CDR3 reads TGCAGTGCTCCCAAGCGGAATAGTCGGGATGAGCAGTACTTC.

In this sample, this clonotype turned up many times. The chain combines TRBV5-1 with TRBJ2-7, with TRBD1 matching 10 bases. Germline CDR1 and CDR2: SGHRS and YFSETQ. V shed 0 bases and J 4 bases; nucleotides not matched to a gene: 4. This CDR3 is 15 amino acids long. The CDR3 loop reads CASSLGGQGLYEQYF. DNA for the CDR3: TGCGCCAGCAGCTTGGGGGGACAGGGGTTATACGAGCAGTACTTC.

On this clonotype itself: A much larger clone lies one base from this, so it may be a read error. This chain uses TRBV7-2 with TRBJ2-1; D is perhaps TRBD2 (5 bases). Trimming shortened V by 4 bases and J by 10 bases, and 11 bases separated the two germline ends. The CDR3 is made up of 12 amino acids. In germline, CDR1 is SGHTA, CDR2 FQGNSA. For the CDR3, the DNA is TGTGCCAGCAGCTATCCCGACTACGAGCAGTTCTTC. It is translated as CASSYPDYEQFF.

The V and J genes are TRBV10-2 and TRBJ2-1; 11 nucleotides align to TRBD2. This CDR3 comprises 15 residues. V lost 6 bases and J lost 6; bases outside the gene matches: 7. CDR1 is WSHSY, CDR2 SAAADI, per germline. The CDR3 is CASSKTSGEPNEQFF. For the CDR3, the DNA is TGCGCCAGCAGCAAGACTAGCGGGGAGCCCAATGAGCAGTTCTTC.

This clonotype was seen many times. V usage is TRBV12-3 or TRBV12-4 and J usage is TRBJ1-2; possibly TRBD1 for D (6 bases). CDR3 length equals 12 residues. Trimming removed 2 bases from V and 8 bases from J, with 9 bases in between. CDR3: CASSLNGQGYTF. CDR3 nucleotide sequence: TGTGCCAGCAGTTTAAACGGACAGGGCTACACCTTC.

In this sample, this clonotype turned up many times. This chain joins TRBV12-3 or TRBV12-4 and TRBJ2-3; D unresolved. This CDR3 spans 12 amino acids. With 6 bases removed from V and 2 bases from J, the gap between germline ends came to 6 bases. The CDR3 spells CASSLYTDTQYF. The DNA of the CDR3 is TGTGCCAGCAGCTTATACACAGATACGCAGTATTTT.

This chain's CDR3 is CASSQGDAGAYEQYF. As DNA, the CDR3 is TGCGCCAGCAGCCAAGGAGACGCGGGGGCCTACGAGCAGTACTTC. The rearrangement links TRBV4-1 to TRBJ2-7; the match to TRBD2 covers 7 bases. J lost 2 bases, V lost 1 base, and 5 bases had no gene match. Germline CDR1 and CDR2: MGHRA and YSYEKL. The CDR3 spans 15 residues.